Shown below are 9 T cell receptor beta chains from a single sample sequenced in a study of T cells in Graves' hyperthyroidism and ophthalmopathy. Authors of the study amplified TCR beta CDR3 regions from RNA transcripts. The TCR CDR3 was amplified in a first-round RT-PCR using the HTBI primer set. MiXCR, run by TCRdb on the multiplex PCR reads, gives a single entry per CDR3 protein. The sample contains roughly 500,000 distinct CDR3 sequences, more than 45% of which appear only once. The sample consisted of peripheral blood or thyroid tissue (not recorded which). These receptor sequences come from an adult woman with Graves' disease, either hyperthyroidism or ophthalmopathy (not recorded which).

V is TRBV2 and J is TRBJ2-5; D gene unclear. V gave up 6 bases and J gave up 5 bases, with 13 bases separating them. This CDR3 has 13 amino acids. Per germline, CDR1 SNHLY and CDR2 FYNNEI. The CDR3 spells CASSLDHGETQYF. The CDR3 DNA reads TGTGCCAGCAGCTTGGACCACGGGGAGACCCAGTACTTC.

The J gene is TRBJ1-1, the V gene TRBV20-1; no clear D gene. CDR3 length equals 13 residues. V gave up 6 bases and J gave up 3 bases, with 14 bases separating them. The V gene's germline CDR1 is DFQATT and CDR2 SNEGSKA (reference sequence). The CDR3 reads CSALRGEHTEAFF. The CDR3 bases are TGCAGTGCCCTAAGAGGAGAGCACACTGAAGCTTTCTTT.

This chain links TRBV5-1 with TRBJ2-1, with D possibly TRBD2 on 6 matching bases. V lost 1 base, J lost 10 bases, and 18 bases lay in between. The length of the CDR3 is 15 residues. Germline V CDR1 and CDR2: SGHRS, YFSETQ. This chain's CDR3 is CASSLNERAGLEQFF. DNA of the CDR3: TGCGCCAGCAGCTTGAACGAGAGGGCGGGGTTAGAGCAGTTCTTC.

The V call is TRBV2, the J call TRBJ2-7; D may be TRBD1 (6 bases). Trimming cost V 6 bases and J 1 base, with 25 bases left between them. The germline V gene encodes CDR1 SNHLY and CDR2 FYNNEI. This CDR3 is 18 amino acids long. The DNA for the CDR3 is TGTGCCAGCAGCCTCCTGGTACCGAGGAAGACAGGATCCTACGAGCAGTACTTC. As protein: CASSLLVPRKTGSYEQYF.

The V gene is TRBV5-1, the J gene TRBJ1-5; unclear D gene. The CDR3 length is 13 residues. Germline V gene lookup returns CDR1 SGHRS and CDR2 YFSETQ. V was cut by 1 base and J by 6 bases, with 8 bases left in between. The CDR3 sequence is CASSLNFGQPQHF. The DNA for the CDR3 is TGCGCCAGCAGCTTGAATTTTGGTCAGCCCCAGCATTTT.

V is TRBV20-1 and J is TRBJ2-5; TRBD1 matches at 8 bases. The V gene's germline CDR1 is DFQATT and CDR2 SNEGSKA (reference sequence). The CDR3 has 13 residues. With V trimmed by 5 bases and J by 4 bases, 6 bases remained unmatched. The CDR3 region has the DNA TGCAGTGCTGACAGGGGAGTTGGAGAGACCCAGTACTTC. Its translation: CSADRGVGETQYF.

There are a few counts of this clonotype. The V and J genes are TRBV24-1 and TRBJ2-5, with TRBD2 matching 13 bases. Germline V gene lookup returns CDR1 KGHDR and CDR2 SFDVKD. After removal of 3 bases from V and 5 bases from J, the junction contained 8 bases not matched to a gene. The CDR3 has 17 residues. CDR3 region: CATSDGRTSGSLETQYF. The CDR3 bases are TGTGCCACCAGTGATGGTAGGACTAGCGGGAGTCTCGAGACCCAGTACTTC.

This clonotype was seen once. This chain uses TRBV24-1 with TRBJ2-7; D is perhaps TRBD1 (5 bases). The V and J ends lost 7 bases and 5 bases respectively, with 14 bases between them. Per the germline V gene, CDR1 is KGHDR and CDR2 is SFDVKD. This CDR3 region has 13 residues. The CDR3 DNA sequence: TGTGCCACCAGAGGTGGGGCAGTTGACGAGCAGTACTTC. Amino acids: CATRGGAVDEQYF.

This clonotype was detected many times. The chain recombines TRBV7-3 with TRBJ1-6; unclear D gene. Germline CDR1 reads SGHTA; CDR2 reads FQGTGA. Trimming shortened V by 5 bases and J by 0 bases, and 20 bases separated the two germline ends. There are 19 residues in the CDR3. CDR3 sequence (DNA): TGTGCCAGCAGCCAACCACGGAGTGACACCAGCTCCTATAATTCACCCCTCCACTTT. Its protein product is CASSQPRSDTSSYNSPLHF.